This T cell receptor beta chain comes out of a study of breast tumors, draining lymph nodes, adjacent tissues. Study results and caveats: The data were judged consistent with most tumor T cells coming from lymph node and expanding in tumor. Tumors had less TCR diversity than lymph nodes, more than nontumor tissue.

Looked up from germline, CDR1 is SGHNT and CDR2 is YENEEA. This CDR3 comprises 14 residues. Worth noting for this clonotype: What it binds is not known. The junction does not match germline at one end; this may be a read error.

TCRdb re-derived calls from the multiplex PCR reads in MiXCR, one entry per CDR3 protein. The repertoire has about 14,000 distinct CDR3 sequences, around three fifths of them found once; the top ten carry about 30%. The sequencing input was tumor-adjacent breast tissue. The chain couples TRBV11-3 to TRBJ2-5, with D tentatively TRBD1 or TRBD2 (5 bases each). This clonotype originated in a female donor with breast cancer. Some clones in this sample may be carry-over from other donors' samples. CDR3 sequence reads: CASSFQGVGEIQYF. The CDR3 DNA is TGTGCCAGCAGCTTTCAAGGGGTGGGGGAGATCCAGTACTTC.